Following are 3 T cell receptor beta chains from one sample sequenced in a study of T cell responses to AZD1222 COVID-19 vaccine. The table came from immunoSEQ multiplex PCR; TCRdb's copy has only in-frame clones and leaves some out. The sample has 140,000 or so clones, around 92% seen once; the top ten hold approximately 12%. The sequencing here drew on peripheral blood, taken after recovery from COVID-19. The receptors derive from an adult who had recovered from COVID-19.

The chain's CDR3 is CASSSSFSNQPQHF. In nucleotides, the CDR3 is TGTGCCAGCTCCTCCAGTTTTAGCAATCAGCCCCAGCATTTT. The chain joins TRBV18 to TRBJ1-5; no reliable D call. V lost 6 bases, J lost 0 bases, and 9 bases lay in between. The CDR3 extends over 14 amino acids. The germline CDR1 and CDR2 sequences are KGHSH and LQKENI.

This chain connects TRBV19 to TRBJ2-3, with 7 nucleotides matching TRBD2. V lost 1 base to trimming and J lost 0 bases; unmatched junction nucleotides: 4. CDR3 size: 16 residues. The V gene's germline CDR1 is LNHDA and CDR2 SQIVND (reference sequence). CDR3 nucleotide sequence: TGTGCCAGTAGTATAGCGGGGACTACTAGCACAGATACGCAGTATTTT. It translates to CASSIAGTTSTDTQYF.

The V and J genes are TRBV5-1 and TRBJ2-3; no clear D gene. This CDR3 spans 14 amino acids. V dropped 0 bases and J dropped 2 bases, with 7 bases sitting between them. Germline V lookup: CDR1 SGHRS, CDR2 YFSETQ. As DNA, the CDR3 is TGCGCCAGCAGCTTGGTGAAATACACAGATACGCAGTATTTT. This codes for CASSLVKYTDTQYF.